Sequencing of this TCR beta chain was carried out in a study of blood T cell repertoires in COVID-19. Across the whole study: Specimens from acute and convalescent COVID-19 originated in the United States, Italy and Spain. The analysed material was cDNA or gDNA that came from T cells, B-cell-depleted T cells, or PBMCs.

Unmatched junction bases numbered 2, after V lost 5 bases and J lost 2 bases. CDR1 SGHTA and CDR2 FQGNSA come from the germline V gene. The CDR3 covers 13 residues. As handled by the study authors: Estimates of nucleated cell counts were drawn from the amplification of reference gene primers. Using immunoSEQ multiplex PCR, the repertoire was profiled, and TCRdb retains in-frame clones only, with some absent. V and J calls plus clone size are reproduced from that table; the DNA served to infer D and trimming. The sample shows about 180,000 clones, roughly 85% of them seen only once. The clonotype originates from a man aged 50 to 59 with active or convalescent COVID-19. V is TRBV7-2 and J is TRBJ2-7; TRBD1 matches 8 bases. The sequenced sample was peripheral blood. CDR3 region: CASSGTGPYEQYF. CDR3 bases: TGTGCCAGCAGCGGGACAGGTCCCTACGAGCAGTACTTC.